Sequencing of this TCR beta chain was carried out in a study of cytomegalovirus exposure and HLA in healthy donors. PCR employed 60 Vbeta and 13 Jbeta primers. Here immunoSEQ multiplex PCR was the method, and the copy in TCRdb shows in-frame clones only, minus some. The top ten clones hold more than 4.5% of a sample with roughly 100,000 clones, 63% of them seen once. This CDR3 contains 14 residues. V lost 2 bases, J lost 5 bases, and 5 bases stayed unmatched. Germline V gives CDR1 LNHDA, CDR2 SQIVND (reference sequence). The J gene is TRBJ1-1, the V gene TRBV19; 7 bases are shared with TRBD1. The sequenced material came from PBMCs. This receptor was identified in a human donor in good health. For the CDR3, the DNA is TGTGCCAGTAGTATAAGGACAGGTGGTACTGAAGCTTTCTTT. This translates into CASSIRTGGTEAFF.